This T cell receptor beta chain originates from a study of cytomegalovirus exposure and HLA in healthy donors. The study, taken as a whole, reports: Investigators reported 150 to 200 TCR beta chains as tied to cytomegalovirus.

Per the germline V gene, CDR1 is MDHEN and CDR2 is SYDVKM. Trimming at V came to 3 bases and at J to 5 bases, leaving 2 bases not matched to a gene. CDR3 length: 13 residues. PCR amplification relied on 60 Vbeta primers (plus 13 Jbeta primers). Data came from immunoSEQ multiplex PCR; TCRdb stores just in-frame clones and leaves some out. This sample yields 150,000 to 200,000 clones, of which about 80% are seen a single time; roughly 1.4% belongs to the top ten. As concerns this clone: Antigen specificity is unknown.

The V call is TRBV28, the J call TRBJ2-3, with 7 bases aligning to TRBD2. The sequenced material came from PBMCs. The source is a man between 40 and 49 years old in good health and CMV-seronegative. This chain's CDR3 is CASSFGGLDTQYF. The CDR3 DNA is TGTGCCAGCAGTTTCGGGGGGTTAGATACGCAGTATTTT.